These 15 T cell receptor beta chains came from one sample sequenced in a study of shared clonotypes between healthy human individuals. Sequencing was performed with immunoSEQ multiplex PCR; in TCRdb, only in-frame clones are kept and a portion is missing. The sample contains about 490,000 clones, less than 80% of which appear only once. The sample consisted of PBMCs. The receptors derive from a woman between 40 and 55 years old in good health. Some clones in this sample may be carry-over from other donors' samples.

Turning to this clone: Other DNA sequences in the same sample also yield this CDR3. The CDR3 here is CASSPTGGPIHSGNTIYF. In DNA, the CDR3 is TGTGCCAGCAGCCCCACAGGCGGCCCGATCCACTCTGGAAACACCATATATTTT. The rearrangement joins TRBV7-9 to TRBJ1-3, with D perhaps matching TRBD1 (5 bases). Between the trimmed V and J ends, which lost 5 bases and 0 bases, there was a span of 20 bases. CDR3 length: 18 amino acids. CDR1 and CDR2 (germline): SEHNR, FQNEAQ (reference sequence).

The chain is built from TRBV7-6 and TRBJ2-1; 11 bases align to TRBD2. CDR1 is SGHVS, CDR2 FNYEAQ, per germline. V trimming: 5 bases; J trimming: 4 bases; junction bases outside the gene matches: 4. The CDR3 loop spans 15 amino acids. In DNA, the CDR3 is TGTGCCAGCAGCCGGACTAGCGGGCAATACAATGAGCAGTTCTTC. It encodes CASSRTSGQYNEQFF.

V is TRBV19 and J is TRBJ2-3; D gene unclear. CDR3 length: 13 residues. Germline V gene sequence: CDR1 LNHDA, CDR2 SQIVND (reference sequence). Between the trimmed V and J ends, which lost 8 bases and 2 bases, there was a span of 11 bases. CDR3 amino acids: CASQQRTTDTQYF. CDR3 DNA: TGTGCCAGTCAGCAGAGAACCACAGATACGCAGTATTTT.

The chain employs TRBV21-1 and TRBJ2-7; the D call of TRBD2 is as the table states it, not checked on the DNA. TRBV21-1 is classified as a pseudogene. This CDR3 has 14 amino acids. The CDR3 region is CASSRAGTSCEQYF. The CDR3 DNA follows: TGTGCCAGCAGCAGGGCCGGGACTAGCTGCGAGCAGTACTTC.

Worth noting for this clone: This could be a read error, since a much larger clone is one nucleotide away. This chain uses TRBV30 with TRBJ2-2; 9 positions match TRBD2. V was clipped by 5 bases and J by 5 bases; unmatched bases: 9. This CDR3 contains 15 residues. Germline V gene lookup returns CDR1 GTSNPN and CDR2 SVGIG (reference sequence). The CDR3 coding sequence is TGTGCCTGGGCGGGGGGGCTAGCGGGAACCGGGGAGCTGTTTTTT. Amino acids: CAWAGGLAGTGELFF.

V gene TRBV28 combines with J gene TRBJ1-4; 9 positions match TRBD1. Germline V CDR1 and CDR2: MDHEN, SYDVKM. V gave up 2 bases and J gave up 7 bases; unmatched junction bases: 2. CDR3 length: 14 amino acids. The CDR3 DNA sequence: TGTGCCAGCAGTTTAGCGGGACAGGGTGAAAAACTGTTTTTT. It translates to CASSLAGQGEKLFF.

Turning to this clone: This may come from a read error, since a much larger clone is one base off. The same CDR3 also results from other DNA sequences found in this sample. This chain links TRBV7-9 with TRBJ2-7; 11 bases agree with TRBD2. The germline CDR1 and CDR2 sequences are SEHNR and FQNEAQ (reference sequence). Trimming cost V 4 bases and J 2 bases; bases outside gene matches: 4. The CDR3 runs 15 residues. The CDR3 reads CASSSLAGGAYEQYF. For the CDR3, the DNA is TGTGCCAGCAGCTCCCTAGCGGGAGGAGCCTACGAGCAGTACTTC.

The chain carries TRBV6-6 and TRBJ1-5; D gene ambiguous. The V gene lost 4 bases and the J gene lost 0 bases, with 7 bases spanning the gap. Germline CDR1 MNHNY, CDR2 SVGAGI (reference sequence). The CDR3 loop spans 14 amino acids. In DNA, the CDR3 is TGTGCCAGCAGTTTGACGGATAGCAATCAGCCCCAGCATTTT. It encodes CASSLTDSNQPQHF.

The rearrangement links TRBV2 to TRBJ2-1; TRBD1 matches at 11 bases. The germline V gene has CDR1 SNHLY and CDR2 FYNNEI. V dropped 5 bases and J dropped 6; count of bases not matched to a gene: 3. The CDR3 is 14 amino acids. CDR3 region: CASSRGTGGNEQFF. CDR3 coding DNA: TGTGCCAGCAGTCGCGGGACAGGGGGCAATGAGCAGTTCTTC.

The chain employs TRBV2 and TRBJ1-1; perhaps TRBD1 as D (6 bases). The germline V gene has CDR1 SNHLY and CDR2 FYNNEI. Between the trimmed V and J ends, which lost 2 bases and 7 bases, there was a span of 14 bases. The CDR3 contains 14 residues. CDR3 loop: CASSEYDGGGEAFF. The CDR3 coding sequence is TGTGCCAGCAGTGAATACGATGGAGGGGGTGAAGCTTTCTTT.

J is TRBJ2-2 and V is TRBV27; TRBD2 might be the D (6 bases). The CDR3 contains 14 residues. The ends were cut back, 6 bases at V and 0 bases at J, with 8 bases in the middle. CDR1 is MNHEY, CDR2 SMNVEV, per germline (reference sequence). CDR3: CASRLAANTGELFF. CDR3 bases: TGTGCCAGCAGACTAGCAGCGAACACCGGGGAGCTGTTTTTT.

This clone was detected a few times. The chain links TRBV7-9 to TRBJ2-1, with D uncertain. Looked up from germline, CDR1 is SEHNR and CDR2 is FQNEAQ (reference sequence). Trimming stripped 0 bases from V and 5 bases from J, with 8 bases between. The CDR3 covers 14 residues. The CDR3 nucleotides are TGTGCCAGCAGCTTAGCGCTAACCAACAATGAGCAGTTCTTC. This encodes CASSLALTNNEQFF.

The chain links TRBV7-2 to TRBJ2-7; TRBD1 agrees at 10 bases. The ends lost 1 base at V and 0 bases at J; junction bases unmatched: 0. Germline CDR1 reads SGHTA; CDR2 reads FQGNSA. The CDR3 has 15 amino acids. The CDR3 DNA is TGTGCCAGCAGCTTAGGGACAGGGGGCTCCTACGAGCAGTACTTC. This sequence encodes CASSLGTGGSYEQYF. The full variable domain, completed using reference TRBV7-2 and TRBJ2-7, is GAGVSQSPSNKVTEKGKDVELRCDPISGHTALYWYRQSLGQGLEFLIYFQGNSAPDKSGLPSDRFSAERTGGSVSTLTIQRTQQEDSAVYLCASSLGTGGSYEQYFGPGTRLTVT.

V gene TRBV7-2 combines with J gene TRBJ2-3; TRBD2 aligns across 13 bases. The ends lost 2 bases at V and 8 bases at J; junction bases unmatched: 7. Germline loops: CDR1 SGHTA, CDR2 FQGNSA. This CDR3 spans 16 amino acids. This CDR3 reads CASSLRTSGSVVTQYF. The CDR3 region has the DNA TGTGCCAGCAGCTTAAGGACTAGCGGGAGCGTGGTTACGCAGTATTTT.

V gene TRBV29-1 combines with J gene TRBJ1-3; 9 nucleotides agree with TRBD1. CDR1 and CDR2 (germline): SQVTM, ANQGSEA. With 2 bases clipped from V and 2 bases from J, the junction kept 1 base outside the gene matches. CDR3 size: 14 residues. The CDR3 here is CSVEWDRAGNTIYF. As DNA, the CDR3 is TGCAGCGTTGAATGGGACAGGGCTGGAAACACCATATATTTT. The variable domain in full, with the rest retrieved from reference TRBV29-1 and TRBJ1-3, is SAVISQKPSRDICQRGTSLTIQCQVDSQVTMMFWYRQQPGQSLTLIATANQGSEATYESGFVIDKFPISRPNLTFSTLTVSNMSPEDSSIYLCSVEWDRAGNTIYFGEGSWLTVV.